Listed below are T cell receptor beta chains from one sample, sequenced in a study of cytomegalovirus exposure and HLA in healthy donors. Clones were sequenced by immunoSEQ multiplex PCR, and TCRdb holds only the in-frame ones, with some missing. This table has about 150,000 clones, more than 65% appearing once. Material: PBMCs. The receptors were gathered from a man aged 50-59 years in good health and CMV-seropositive. The CDR3 runs from the conserved cysteine through the conserved F or W. A D gene is named only where the DNA matches it firmly. Size is stated for part of the rows, as once, few or many counts, or as a class when the clone is expanded.

- | TRBJ2-5 | TRBV28 | - | CASSSPVPRDGETQYF | TGTGCCAGCAGCTCCCCAGTTCCTAGAGACGGCGAGACCCAGTACTTC
TRBD2 | TRBJ2-2 | TRBV28 | once | CASSPTSGLAITGELFF | TGTGCCAGCAGTCCGACGTCCGGACTAGCGATCACCGGGGAGCTGTTTTTT
TRBD2 | TRBJ2-5 | TRBV19 | - | CASSMGGQETQYF | TGTGCCAGTAGTATGGGGGGGCAAGAGACCCAGTACTTC
- | TRBJ1-2 | TRBV10-3 | - | CAAWGAGAGGYTF | TGTGCCGCGTGGGGCGCAGGGGCGGGTGGCTACACCTTC
- | TRBJ1-1 | TRBV5-1 | - | CASSQTVSEAFF | TGCGCCAGCAGCCAGACAGTTTCAGAAGCTTTCTTT
- | TRBJ1-4 | TRBV4-2 | - | CASSQVARGGYGEKLFF | TGTGCCAGCAGCCAAGTGGCCAGAGGGGGATATGGTGAAAAACTGTTTTTT
- | TRBJ2-6 | TRBV9 | - | CASLGANVLTF | TGTGCCAGTCTTGGGGCCAACGTCCTGACTTTC
TRBD2 | TRBJ2-1 | TRBV29-1 | - | CSGFSGSSYNEQFF | TGCAGCGGGTTTAGCGGGAGCTCCTACAATGAGCAGTTCTTC
- | TRBJ1-5 | TRBV30 | - | CAWSLLGPNQPQHF | TGTGCCTGGTCCCTTTTGGGGCCCAATCAGCCCCAGCATTTT
TRBD1 | TRBJ1-4 | TRBV2 | - | CASSTDRGSNEKLFF | TGTGCCAGCAGTACCGACAGGGGAAGTAATGAAAAACTGTTTTTT
TRBD2 | TRBJ2-7 | TRBV28 | once | CATFSGTPYEQYF | TGTGCCACCTTTAGCGGGACTCCCTACGAGCAGTACTTC
- | TRBJ1-1 | TRBV27 | - | CASSLSPGLMNTEAFF | TGTGCCAGCAGTTTATCTCCCGGACTCATGAACACTGAAGCTTTCTTT
- | TRBJ1-1 | TRBV27 | - | CASSLGGVNTEAFF | TGTGCCAGCAGTTTAGGGGGGGTGAACACTGAAGCTTTCTTT
- | TRBJ1-5 | TRBV28 | - | CASRSGEGGNQPQHF | TGTGCCAGCAGATCAGGTGAGGGTGGCAATCAGCCCCAGCATTTT
TRBD1 | TRBJ2-5 | TRBV5-1 | few | CASSLATGVETQYF | TGCGCCAGCAGCTTGGCCACAGGGGTGGAGACCCAGTACTTC
TRBD1 | TRBJ2-7 | TRBV5-1 | - | CASSSGTGGPYEQYF | TGCGCCAGCAGCTCCGGGACAGGGGGGCCCTACGAGCAGTACTTC
- | TRBJ2-3 | TRBV5-1 | - | CASSLDQSTDTQYF | TGCGCCAGCAGCTTGGACCAGAGCACAGATACGCAGTATTTT
- | TRBJ2-3 | TRBV15 | - | CATSRGSPTDTQYF | TGTGCCACCAGCAGAGGCTCTCCGACTGATACGCAGTATTTT
- | TRBJ1-2 | TRBV29-1 | - | CSVRGPGDYGYTF | TGCAGCGTACGCGGTCCGGGAGACTATGGCTACACCTTC
- | TRBJ1-3 | TRBV28 | - | CASRNTGSGNTIYF | TGTGCCAGCAGGAATACAGGCTCTGGAAACACCATATATTTT
- | TRBJ1-1 | TRBV4-1 | - | CASSHRTQQGITEAFF | TGCGCCAGCAGCCACCGAACGCAGCAGGGGATCACTGAAGCTTTCTTT
TRBD1 | TRBJ1-2 | TRBV28 | - | CASSPGTGQPRGYTF | TGTGCCAGCAGTCCCGGGACAGGTCAACCGAGGGGCTACACCTTC
- | TRBJ2-7 | TRBV25-1 | - | CASRGSSYEQYF | TGTGCCAGCAGGGGGAGCTCCTACGAGCAGTACTTC
- | TRBJ2-7 | TRBV5-1 | - | CASNLWGLDYEQYF | TGCGCCAGCAATCTTTGGGGGCTCGACTACGAGCAGTACTTC
TRBD1 | TRBJ1-2 | TRBV7-8 | - | CASSPKPTGAGSYTF | TGTGCCAGCAGCCCGAAACCGACAGGGGCGGGTAGCTACACCTTC
- | TRBJ1-5 | TRBV5-4 | - | CASSLDQQPQHF | TGTGCCAGCAGCTTGGACCAGCAGCCCCAGCATTTT
TRBD2 | TRBJ2-1 | TRBV27 | - | CASSLNGRGAYNEQFF | TGTGCCAGCAGTTTAAACGGGAGGGGGGCCTACAATGAGCAGTTCTTC
- | TRBJ1-6 | TRBV6-5 | - | CASSPREKSSPLHF | TGTGCCAGCAGCCCACGGGAGAAAAGTTCACCCCTCCACTTT
TRBD1 | TRBJ2-1 | TRBV10-1 | - | CASIRQGNSYNEQFF | TGCGCCAGCATTCGACAGGGAAACTCCTACAATGAGCAGTTCTTC
- | TRBJ2-7 | TRBV9 | few | CASSQRGTVGAYEQYF | TGTGCCAGCAGCCAGCGGGGGACAGTTGGAGCCTACGAGCAGTACTTC
- | TRBJ2-4 | TRBV5-1 | - | CASRTGHSDPKNIQYF | TGCGCCAGCAGAACGGGACATTCGGATCCCAAAAACATTCAGTACTTC
TRBD2 | TRBJ2-3 | TRBV7-9 | - | CSSSSRTRWTDTQYF | TGTTCCAGCAGCTCAAGGACTAGATGGACAGATACGCAGTATTTT
TRBD1 | TRBJ2-1 | TRBV7-9 | - | CSSSIPGQGANEQFF | TGTTCCAGCAGCATTCCGGGACAGGGAGCCAATGAGCAGTTCTTC
- | TRBJ1-1 | TRBV19 | - | CASSRTVNTEAFF | TGTGCCAGTAGTCGGACAGTGAACACTGAAGCTTTCTTT
TRBD2 | TRBJ2-1 | TRBV29-1 | - | CSVLTSPPQSSYNEQFF | TGCAGCGTATTGACTAGCCCCCCACAGAGCTCCTACAATGAGCAGTTCTTC
TRBD2 | TRBJ2-1 | TRBV7-9 | - | CASSSYGRDYNERFF | TGTGCCAGCAGCTCCTACGGGCGGGACTACAATGAGCGGTTCTTC
TRBD1 | TRBJ1-2 | TRBV4-1 | - | CASSQPRGTLSSGYTF | TGCGCCAGCAGCCAACCCAGGGGGACGCTCTCTTCTGGCTACACCTTC
- | TRBJ2-7 | TRBV6-5 | - | CASSRGSLHSYEQYF | TGTGCCAGCAGCAGAGGGTCCCTCCATTCCTACGAGCAGTACTTC
TRBD1 | TRBJ2-7 | TRBV28 | - | CASSLRGQGAEQYF | TGTGCCAGCAGTCTTAGGGGACAGGGCGCCGAGCAGTACTTC
TRBD1 | TRBJ1-2 | TRBV18 | - | CASSPPTGSGYGYTF | TGTGCCAGCTCACCTCCGACAGGGAGTGGATATGGCTACACCTTC
- | TRBJ1-1 | TRBV27 | once | CASMGTGGRTEAFF | TGTGCCAGCATGGGGACGGGAGGGCGCACTGAAGCTTTCTTT
- | TRBJ1-2 | TRBV18 | - | CASSPSTEDYGYTF | TGTGCCAGCTCACCCTCGACAGAGGACTATGGCTACACCTTC